In its sample, the clone carrying this T cell receptor (beta chain) was seen a few times. What it binds is unknown. These data originate in a study of CD8+ T cells in alopecia areata. Study information: Among treated patients, oral tofacitinib was administered at 5 to 10 mg twice daily. Notes on the study in general: Alphabeta T cells residing in normal skin are also sequenced in scalp samples. It was lesional scalp, especially alopecia totalis/universalis, that showed higher clonality than normal scalp.

RNA extraction was followed by reverse transcription into cDNA, which acted as the sequencing template. Measured with immunoSEQ multiplex PCR; TCRdb has only the in-frame clones, and not every one. The sample has over 200,000 clones, around 62% seen once. PBMCs provided sorted CD4+ and CD8+ T cells. The CDR3 length is 14 residues. V dropped 3 bases and J dropped 1 base, with 8 bases sitting between them. Per the germline V gene, CDR1 is SGDLS and CDR2 is YYNGEE. The TCR originated in a human donor with alopecia areata. The chain uses TRBV9 and TRBJ2-1; D is tentatively TRBD1 or TRBD2 (6 bases each). Sequenced material: CD4+ T cells sorted from blood, taken at week 0. The CDR3 sequence is CASSEGGSYNEQFF. Written as DNA, the CDR3 is TGTGCCAGCAGCGAGGGGGGATCCTACAATGAGCAGTTCTTC.